A selection of T cell receptor beta chains follows, all from one sample in a study of human T cells and chemical hapten exposure. TCRdb used MiXCR to reprocess the RACE reads, holding one entry per CDR3 protein. This table has nearly 80,000 distinct CDR3 sequences, 10% appearing once. The material was whole blood, obtained in connection with sensitization to the hapten diphenylcyclopropenone (DPC). Receptors were obtained from a woman aged 50 to 65 with alopecia areata. Some clones in this sample may be carry-over from other donors' samples. The CDR3 runs from the conserved cysteine through the conserved F or W. The D gene is left open where the match is weak. Size is omitted from some rows. Given values are once, few, many or a class for expanded clones.

V,J,D,size,DNA,CDR3
TRBV27,TRBJ2-7,NA,NA,TGTGCCAGCAGTTTAGCGGCTACGGGGTACGAGCAGTACTTC,CASSLAATGYEQYF
TRBV20-1,TRBJ2-1,TRBD2,NA,TGCAGTGCTGCAGCGGGAGGGCCCTACAATGAGCAGTTCTTC,CSAAAGGPYNEQFF
TRBV2,TRBJ2-6,NA,many,TGTGCCAGCAGGGTTGGGGTAGGCCCCCTCTCTGGGGCCAACGTCCTGACTTTC,CASRVGVGPLSGANVLTF
TRBV6-1,TRBJ2-1,NA,few,TGTGCCAGCAGTATCCGGGACTTCGGCTCCTACAATGAGCAGTTCTTC,CASSIRDFGSYNEQFF
TRBV7-9,TRBJ2-5,NA,few,TGTGCCAGCAGCTTAGCGCGGGCGGCAGGTCGAGAAGAGACCCAGTACTTC,CASSLARAAGREETQYF
TRBV12-3/TRBV12-4,TRBJ2-2,TRBD2,NA,TGTGCCAGCAGTTTGGGACTAGCGAGCGCCGGGGAGCTGTTTTTT,CASSLGLASAGELFF
TRBV2,TRBJ2-4,NA,many,TGTGCCAGCAGTGAATCGTCCGGGGGAGTCAAAAACATTCAGTACTTC,CASSESSGGVKNIQYF
TRBV7-6,TRBJ2-5,NA,NA,TGTGCCAGCAGCTTAGTTGGGCTAGCGGAGACCCAGTACTTC,CASSLVGLAETQYF
TRBV11-2,TRBJ2-6,TRBD1,many,TGTGCCAGCAGCCGCATCAGGGGGAACTCTGGGGCCAACGTCCTGACTTTC,CASSRIRGNSGANVLTF
TRBV5-8,TRBJ2-1,TRBD2,few,TGTGCCAGCAGCTCTCCGGGACTAGCGGGCGGCAATGAGCAGTTCTTC,CASSSPGLAGGNEQFF
TRBV7-9,TRBJ2-1,NA,few,TGTGCCAGCAGCGGGGACCGCAGCTCCTACAATGAGCAGTTCTTC,CASSGDRSSYNEQFF
TRBV18,TRBJ1-5,NA,NA,TGTGCCAGCTCACTCAACGTGGGAGGGTCGAGCAATCAGCCCCAGCATTTT,CASSLNVGGSSNQPQHF
TRBV5-6,TRBJ2-3,TRBD2,few,TGTGCCAGCAGCGATCCAGGAGCGGGATTAGTGGGAGGCACAGATACGCAGTATTTT,CASSDPGAGLVGGTDTQYF
TRBV20-1,TRBJ2-2,TRBD2,few,TGCAGTGCTAGAAATGGACTAGCGGGAGGCTACACCGGGGAGCTGTTTTTT,CSARNGLAGGYTGELFF
TRBV11-1,TRBJ2-3,NA,NA,TGTGCCAGCGCCCTGGTGTATTTT,CASALVYF
TRBV18,TRBJ2-7,TRBD1,few,TGTGCCAGCTCACCAATTCCGGGACAGGGCTCCTACGAGCAGTACTTC,CASSPIPGQGSYEQYF
TRBV28,TRBJ2-3,TRBD1,many,TGTGCCAGCAGGCGACAGGGGGCAGGGGATACGCAGTATTTT,CASRRQGAGDTQYF
TRBV12-3/TRBV12-4,TRBJ1-5,NA,few,TGTGCCAGCAGCCTCGCAGGGCCCCAGCATTTT,CASSLAGPQHF
TRBV28,TRBJ1-1,NA,NA,TGTGCCAGCAGTTCCGGGGGGCGCGGCACTGAAGCTTTCTTT,CASSSGGRGTEAFF
TRBV28,TRBJ1-2,TRBD1,NA,TGTGCCAGCAGTTCGACCGGGACAGGGAGGCATGGCTACACCTTC,CASSSTGTGRHGYTF
TRBV5-1,TRBJ1-6,NA,NA,TGCGCCAGCAGCGGCGACGGGGGCCCAGGGTCACCCCTCCACTTT,CASSGDGGPGSPLHF
TRBV5-1,TRBJ2-3,NA,NA,TGCGCCAGCAGCTTGGTAGGGGGACCCACAGATACGCAGTATTTT,CASSLVGGPTDTQYF
TRBV20-1,TRBJ2-1,NA,NA,TGCAGTGCTAGAGGGCCCTTTGGGGTCTCCTACAATGAGCAGTTCTTC,CSARGPFGVSYNEQFF
TRBV30,TRBJ2-2,NA,few,TGTGCCTGGAGTGCACGGGCGACCGGGGAGCTGTTTTTT,CAWSARATGELFF
TRBV5-1,TRBJ1-4,NA,few,TGCGCCAGCAGCTTGCAGGGTTTTAATGAAAAACTGTTTTTT,CASSLQGFNEKLFF
TRBV28,TRBJ1-5,TRBD1,NA,TGTGCCATCACAGGGGGAGGTCAGCCCCAGCATTTT,CAITGGGQPQHF
TRBV29-1,TRBJ1-1,NA,NA,TGCAGCGTTAAGAACACTGAAGCTTTCTTT,CSVKNTEAFF
TRBV7-8,TRBJ1-5,NA,NA,TGTGCGATTGGTGCCGGGAGAAGCAATCAGCCCCAGCATTTT,CAIGAGRSNQPQHF
TRBV20-1,TRBJ1-5,NA,NA,TGCAGTGCGTGGACGGATAGCAATCAGCCCCAGCATTTT,CSAWTDSNQPQHF
TRBV11-2,TRBJ2-1,TRBD2,many,TGTGCCAGCAGCAGGACTAGCGGGAGCCATGAGCAGTTCTTC,CASSRTSGSHEQFF
TRBV29-1,TRBJ1-5,TRBD1,NA,TGCAGCGTTGCAGGGGGAGGCAATCAGCCCCAGCATTTT,CSVAGGGNQPQHF
TRBV5-4,TRBJ2-5,NA,NA,TGTGCCAGCAGCTTGACGTTGGGGACCCAGTACTTC,CASSLTLGTQYF
TRBV30,TRBJ2-3,NA,few,TGTGCCTGGAGTAGAAGGGCGGGTAGGGTAGATACGCAGTATTTT,CAWSRRAGRVDTQYF
TRBV6-6,TRBJ2-5,NA,few,TGTGCCAGCAGTTACCCTGAGGGGACCCAGTACTTC,CASSYPEGTQYF
TRBV7-6,TRBJ2-1,TRBD2,many,TGTGCCAGCAGCTTGTACCCGGGACTAGCGGGAGGGCTGCGACGGAATGAGCAGTTCTTC,CASSLYPGLAGGLRRNEQFF
TRBV27,TRBJ1-5,NA,NA,TGTGCCAGCAGTTTAGGAATAGGGCCCCAGCATTTT,CASSLGIGPQHF
TRBV3-1,TRBJ2-3,TRBD2,many,TGTGCCAGCAGCCACAGCGGGAGAGATACAGATACGCAGTATTTT,CASSHSGRDTDTQYF
TRBV4-1,TRBJ2-7,NA,many,TGCGCCAGCAGCCAAGGCGATATGGGGTTCGTGAGGGAGCAGTACTTC,CASSQGDMGFVREQYF
TRBV18,TRBJ1-5,NA,NA,TGTGCCAGCTCACCAGGGACGGTTGTCAATCAGCCCCAGCATTTT,CASSPGTVVNQPQHF
TRBV28,TRBJ1-1,NA,NA,TGTGCCAGCACCCCGCCGGGAACGAACACTGAAGCTTTCTTT,CASTPPGTNTEAFF
TRBV29-1,TRBJ2-4,NA,few,TGCAGCGTTGAAGAACACAAAGCCAAAAACATTCAGTACTTC,CSVEEHKAKNIQYF
TRBV7-2,TRBJ1-1,NA,NA,TGTGCCAGCAGCTGGGGGATGGGTACTGAAGCTTTCTTT,CASSWGMGTEAFF
TRBV18,TRBJ1-5,NA,NA,TGTGCCAGCTCACCCCTCGGGGTCTCGCCACCCCAGCATTTT,CASSPLGVSPPQHF
TRBV12-3/TRBV12-4,TRBJ2-7,NA,many,TGTGCCAGCAGTCCTTATAATTGGGGGAGGATTACCTACGAGCAGTACTTC,CASSPYNWGRITYEQYF
TRBV28,TRBJ1-3,NA,many,TGTGCCAGTCACTCTGGAAACACCATATATTTT,CASHSGNTIYF
TRBV11-2,TRBJ2-2,NA,many,TGTGCCAGCAGCTTAGAGATTAACACCGGGGAGCTGTTTTTT,CASSLEINTGELFF
TRBV2,TRBJ2-1,NA,few,TGTGCCAGCAGTGATGATTCCAATGAGCAGTTCTTC,CASSDDSNEQFF
TRBV3-2,TRBJ1-1,NA,NA,TGTGCCAGCAGCCGAAACACCGGGACAGGGGGCACTGAAGCTTTCTTT,CASSRNTGTGGTEAFF
TRBV4-2,TRBJ1-2,TRBD1,few,TGTGCCAGCAGCCAAGACAGGGGGGAGGACTATGGCTACACCTTC,CASSQDRGEDYGYTF
TRBV6-2/TRBV6-3,TRBJ2-2,NA,NA,TGTGCCAGCGTGCAGGGATCGAGCACCGGGGAGCTGTTTTTT,CASVQGSSTGELFF
TRBV20-1,TRBJ2-7,TRBD2,few,TGCAGTGCTAGAGATGCGGCTAGCGGGGTCACCTACGAGCAGTACTTC,CSARDAASGVTYEQYF
TRBV7-9,TRBJ1-2,NA,NA,TGTGCCAGCAGCTTTATTGCGGCTCAAGGCTACACCTTC,CASSFIAAQGYTF
TRBV6-2/TRBV6-3,TRBJ1-5,TRBD1,NA,TGTGCCAGCAGCAGACAGGGATCCAGCAATCAGCCCCAGCATTTT,CASSRQGSSNQPQHF
TRBV3-1,TRBJ2-6,NA,NA,TGTGCCAGCAGCCCGCAATTAGGGAGCTCTGGGGCCAACGTCCTGACTTTC,CASSPQLGSSGANVLTF